The 18 T cell receptor beta chains below come from one sample, sequenced in a study of blood T cell repertoires in COVID-19. Here immunoSEQ multiplex PCR was the method, and the copy in TCRdb shows in-frame clones only, minus some. In the table there are roughly 200,000 clones, about 85% of which are singletons. What was sequenced was PBMCs or T cells enriched from blood (not recorded which). These receptors originate from a middle-aged man who had recovered from COVID-19.

The rearrangement joins TRBV9 to TRBJ2-7; 7 bases agree with TRBD1. This CDR3 has 15 residues. J gave up 5 bases and V 1 base, and 9 bases lay outside the gene matches. CDR1 is SGDLS and CDR2 is YYNGEE in the germline V gene. As DNA, the CDR3 is TGTGCCAGCAGCGTAACCGTGACAGGGTTCAACGAGCAGTACTTC. Its protein product is CASSVTVTGFNEQYF.

V usage is TRBV5-4 and J usage is TRBJ2-3, with D possibly matching TRBD2 (6 bases). V was shortened by 4 bases and J by 0 bases, with 12 bases between the two germline ends. The CDR3 runs to 15 residues. Germline V gene data show CDR1 as SGHNT and CDR2 as YYREEE (reference sequence). The CDR3 bases are TGTGCCAGCAGCAACGGGGGTACCAGCACAGATACGCAGTATTTT. It encodes CASSNGGTSTDTQYF. The full variable domain, in which reference TRBV5-4 and TRBJ2-3 provide the parts outside the CDR3, is ETGVTQSPTHLIKTRGQQVTLRCSSQSGHNTVSWYQQALGQGPQFIFQYYREEENGRGNFPPRFSGLQFPNYSSELNVNALELDDSALYLCASSNGGTSTDTQYFGPGTRLTVL.

The gene calls are TRBV19 and TRBJ1-6, with D perhaps TRBD1 (6 bases). The germline V gene has CDR1 LNHDA and CDR2 SQIVND (reference sequence). The CDR3 spans 13 residues. V lost 6 bases to trimming and J lost 6 bases, with 9 bases between them. The CDR3: CASSTGSNSPLHF. For the CDR3, the DNA is TGTGCCAGTAGCACAGGGAGTAATTCACCCCTCCACTTT.

The count of this clone is one. This chain uses TRBV30 with TRBJ1-2, with TRBD1 as a possible D gene (5 bases). Trimming stripped 2 bases from V and 7 bases from J, with 11 bases between. The CDR3 contains 12 residues. The germline CDR1 and CDR2 sequences are GTSNPN and SVGIG (reference sequence). The CDR3 DNA reads as TGTGCCTGGAGTTCGGACGGGGGTGGCTACACCTTC. Translation gives CAWSSDGGGYTF.

This clone showed up just once. This rearrangement joins TRBV4-2 to TRBJ1-3; D not certain. Germline V lookup: CDR1 LGHNA, CDR2 YNFKEQ. The CDR3 covers 16 residues. Trimming removed 4 bases from V and 0 bases from J, with 13 bases in between. The DNA of the CDR3 is TGTGCCAGCAGCCGGAGCGACGTAAGCTCTGGAAACACCATATATTTT. Translating it yields CASSRSDVSSGNTIYF.

The CDR3 DNA reads as TGTGCCAGCAGCTTCCCCGGGGGACCCGGGGAGCTGTTTTTT. Amino acids: CASSFPGGPGELFF. The rearrangement links TRBV5-4 to TRBJ2-2; a weak D match, TRBD2 (6 bases). V lost 2 bases to trimming and J lost 6 bases, with 11 bases between them. Germline CDR1 and CDR2: SGHNT and YYREEE (reference sequence). The CDR3 sequence is 14 residues long.

Concerning this clone itself: Distinct nucleotide sequences in the sample also encode this CDR3. The rearrangement uses TRBV12-3 or TRBV12-4 and TRBJ1-2, with D tentatively TRBD1 (5 bases). V dropped 6 bases and J dropped 5 bases, with 7 bases sitting between them. The CDR3 consists of 11 residues. The DNA for the CDR3 is TGTGCCAGCAGCCCAGGGTATGGCTACACCTTC. This gives the protein CASSPGYGYTF.

This clone was found a few times. The DNA for the CDR3 is TGCAGTGCTAGAGGGTTTACGGAGAACACCTTC. Protein sequence: CSARGFTENTF. The J gene is TRBJ1-2, the V gene TRBV20-1; no clear D. With 1 base removed from V and 12 bases from J, the gap between germline ends came to 12 bases. The germline gives CDR1 DFQATT, CDR2 SNEGSKA (reference sequence). The length of the CDR3 is 11 residues.

CDR3 sequence reads: CARVTAGEGCTEAFF. The CDR3 DNA sequence: TGTGCCAGGGTCACAGCAGGGGAGGGGTGCACTGAAGCTTTCTTT. The chain combines TRBV25-1 with TRBJ1-1, with TRBD1 as a possible D gene (6 bases). Germline assignment: CDR1 MGHDK and CDR2 SYGVNS. The CDR3 is made up of 15 amino acids. V was clipped by 9 bases and J by 4 bases, with 21 bases between them.

The rearrangement uses TRBV9 and TRBJ2-7; maybe TRBD2 (5 bases). Germline CDR1 reads SGDLS; CDR2 reads YYNGEE. V lost 0 bases to trimming and J lost 1 base, with 8 bases between them. The CDR3 is 14 amino acids. This CDR3 reads CASSVGPGSYEQYF. The CDR3, as DNA: TGTGCCAGCAGCGTAGGTCCGGGATCCTACGAGCAGTACTTC.

Only one count was recorded for this clone. CDR3 sequence reads: CASSPLEGMDGYTF. The CDR3 nucleotides read TGTGCCAGCAGCCCCCTAGAGGGAATGGATGGCTACACCTTC. The chain is built from TRBV7-6 and TRBJ1-2; D remains unclear. This CDR3 has 14 residues. Between the trimmed V and J ends, which lost 5 bases and 6 bases, there was a span of 16 bases. Per the germline V gene, CDR1 is SGHVS and CDR2 is FNYEAQ. Together with reference TRBV7-6 and TRBJ1-2, the CDR3 gives the full variable domain: GAGVSQSPRYKVTKRGQDVALRCDPISGHVSLYWYRQALGQGPEFLTYFNYEAQQDKSGLPNDRFSAERPEGSISTLTIQRTEQRDSAMYRCASSPLEGMDGYTFGSGTRLTVV.

The CDR3 DNA reads TGTGCCAGCAGCTTAACACAGGGAACGGAAAAACTGTTTTTT. Residues: CASSLTQGTEKLFF. The chain is built from TRBV11-2 and TRBJ1-4, with a weak D call TRBD1 (6 bases). CDR3 length equals 14 residues. Germline V gives CDR1 SGHAT, CDR2 FQNNGV. Trimming removed 2 bases at V and 8 bases at J, with 12 bases between.

The V and J genes are TRBV7-2 and TRBJ2-7; no clear D gene. This CDR3 region has 13 residues. Germline V gene data show CDR1 as SGHTA and CDR2 as FQGNSA. V gave up 1 base and J gave up 2 bases, with 6 bases separating them. CDR3 sequence reads: CASSLEETYEQYF. The CDR3 DNA reads TGTGCCAGCAGCTTAGAAGAGACCTACGAGCAGTACTTC.

The CDR3 DNA sequence: TGTGCCAGCAGCTCTCTACAGGAAGCTTTCTTT. Amino acids: CASSSLQEAFF. The V and J genes are TRBV11-3 and TRBJ1-1; D is uncertain. Between the trimmed V and J ends, which lost 4 bases and 8 bases, there was a span of 8 bases. The CDR3 loop spans 11 amino acids. From germline, CDR1 is SGHNT and CDR2 YENEEA.

The CDR3 here is CATSGGLSETQYF. CDR3 in DNA: TGTGCCACCAGCGGGGGACTATCGGAGACCCAGTACTTC. The chain uses TRBV15 and TRBJ2-5, with 7 bases fitting TRBD2. V was pared by 5 bases and J by 5 bases, with 5 bases of the junction left unmatched. The CDR3 loop spans 13 amino acids. Germline V gene lookup returns CDR1 LNHNV and CDR2 YYDKDF (reference sequence).

The CDR3 DNA sequence: TGTGCCAGCAGCGTAACAGGGGAAGAGACCCAGTACTTC. Protein product: CASSVTGEETQYF. This chain links TRBV9 with TRBJ2-5; 7 positions agree with TRBD1. The junction had 0 bases not matched to a gene; V was cut back by 1 base and J by 3 bases. CDR3 length: 13 amino acids. Germline CDR1 is SGDLS and CDR2 is YYNGEE. Looking up the rest from reference TRBV9 and TRBJ2-5 gives the full variable domain: DSGVTQTPKHLITATGQRVTLRCSPRSGDLSVYWYQQSLDQGLQFLIQYYNGEERAKGNILERFSAQQFPDLHSELNLSSLELGDSALYFCASSVTGEETQYFGPGTRLLVL.

The V and J genes are TRBV4-1 and TRBJ1-5; TRBD1 aligns across 8 bases. The CDR3 consists of 17 residues. V trimming: 1 base; J trimming: 4 bases; junction bases outside the gene matches: 9. CDR1 and CDR2 from the germline V gene are MGHRA and YSYEKL. The CDR3 bases are TGCGCCAGCAGCCAAGGAGGTCCCTGGACAGGGAATCAGCCCCAGCATTTT. This encodes CASSQGGPWTGNQPQHF.

The rearrangement uses TRBV9 and TRBJ1-2; D may be TRBD1 (5 bases). The V end was cut by 3 bases, the J end by 8 bases, with 14 bases between. The germline V gene encodes CDR1 SGDLS and CDR2 YYNGEE. This CDR3 contains 13 residues. The CDR3 here is CASSEGPGWGYTF. CDR3 nucleotides: TGTGCCAGCAGCGAGGGGCCCGGGTGGGGCTACACCTTC.